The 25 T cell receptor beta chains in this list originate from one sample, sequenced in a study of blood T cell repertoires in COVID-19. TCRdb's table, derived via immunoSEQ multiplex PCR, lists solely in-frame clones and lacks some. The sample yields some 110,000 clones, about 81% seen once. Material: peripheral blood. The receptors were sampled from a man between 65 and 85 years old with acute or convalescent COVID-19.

DNA for the CDR3: TGTGCCAGCAGCCAGGGACTAGCGGGAGGGGTTGGGGCCTCAGATACGCAGTATTTT. It yields the protein CASSQGLAGGVGASDTQYF. The chain has TRBV4-2 and TRBJ2-3; TRBD2 aligns across 16 bases. After removal of 3 bases from V and 4 bases from J, the junction contained 10 bases not matched to a gene. The length of the CDR3 is 19 residues. Germline CDR1 LGHNA, CDR2 YNFKEQ.

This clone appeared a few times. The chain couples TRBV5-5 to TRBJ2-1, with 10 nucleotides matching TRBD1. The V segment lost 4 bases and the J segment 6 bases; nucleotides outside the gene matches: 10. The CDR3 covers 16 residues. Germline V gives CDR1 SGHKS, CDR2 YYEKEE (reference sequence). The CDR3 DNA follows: TGTGCCAGCAGCCCTGGGACAGGGGCGAGTGGCAATGAGCAGTTCTTC. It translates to CASSPGTGASGNEQFF.

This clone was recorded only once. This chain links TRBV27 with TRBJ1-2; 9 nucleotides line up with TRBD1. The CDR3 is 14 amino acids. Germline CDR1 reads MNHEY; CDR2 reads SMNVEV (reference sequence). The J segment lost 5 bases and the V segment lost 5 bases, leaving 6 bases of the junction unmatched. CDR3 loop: CASSLRGQGYGYTF. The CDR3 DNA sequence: TGTGCCAGCAGTCTAAGGGGACAGGGATATGGCTACACCTTC.

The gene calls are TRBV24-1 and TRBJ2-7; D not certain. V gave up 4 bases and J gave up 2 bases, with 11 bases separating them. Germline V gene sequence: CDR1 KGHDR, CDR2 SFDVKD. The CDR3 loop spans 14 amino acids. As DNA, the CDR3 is TGTGCCACCAGTGAAGCAGACATCGCCTACGAGCAGTACTTC. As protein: CATSEADIAYEQYF.

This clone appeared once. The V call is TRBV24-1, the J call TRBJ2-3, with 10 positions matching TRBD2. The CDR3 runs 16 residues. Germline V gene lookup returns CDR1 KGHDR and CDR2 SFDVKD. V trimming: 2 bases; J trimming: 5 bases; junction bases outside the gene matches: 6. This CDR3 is CATSDSPGLAIDTQYF. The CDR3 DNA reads TGTGCCACCAGTGATTCTCCGGGACTAGCGATAGATACGCAGTATTTT.

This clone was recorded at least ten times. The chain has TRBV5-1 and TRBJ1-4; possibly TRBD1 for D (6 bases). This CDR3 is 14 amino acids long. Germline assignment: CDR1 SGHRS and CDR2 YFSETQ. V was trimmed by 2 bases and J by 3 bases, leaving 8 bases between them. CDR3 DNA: TGCGCCAGCAGCTTACAGGGCCCTAATGAAAAACTGTTTTTT. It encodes CASSLQGPNEKLFF.

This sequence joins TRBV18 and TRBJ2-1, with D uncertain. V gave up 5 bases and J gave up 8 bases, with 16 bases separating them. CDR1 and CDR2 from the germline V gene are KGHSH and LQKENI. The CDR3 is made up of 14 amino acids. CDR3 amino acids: CASSFDGSLHEQFF. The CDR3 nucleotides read TGTGCCAGCTCATTCGACGGGTCGTTGCATGAGCAGTTCTTC. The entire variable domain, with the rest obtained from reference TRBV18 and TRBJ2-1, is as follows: NAGVMQNPRHLVRRRGQEARLRCSPMKGHSHVYWYRQLPEEGLKFMVYLQKENIIDESGMPKERFSAEFPKEGPSILRIQQVVRGDSAAYFCASSFDGSLHEQFFGPGTRLTVL.

CDR3 loop: CASRLSSYEQYF. The DNA for the CDR3 is TGTGCCAGCAGACTAAGCTCCTACGAGCAGTACTTC. The gene calls are TRBV27 and TRBJ2-7, with no clear D. Germline-derived CDR1 and CDR2 are MNHEY and SMNVEV (reference sequence). The germline V and J ends were trimmed by 6 bases and 0 bases, with 6 bases remaining between them. The CDR3 runs to 12 residues.

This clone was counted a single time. The CDR3 is CASSHRQKNNEQFF. In nucleotides, the CDR3 is TGCGCCAGCAGCCACAGACAGAAAAACAATGAGCAGTTCTTC. This rearrangement joins TRBV5-1 to TRBJ2-1; weak D call: TRBD1 (5 bases). Trimming removed 4 bases at V and 5 bases at J, with 13 bases between. Germline CDR1 SGHRS, CDR2 YFSETQ. The CDR3 has 14 amino acids. Drawing the rest from reference TRBV5-1 and TRBJ2-1, the complete variable domain is KAGVTQTPRYLIKTRGQQVTLSCSPISGHRSVSWYQQTPGQGLQFLFEYFSETQRNKGNFPGRFSGRQFSNSRSEMNVSTLELGDSALYLCASSHRQKNNEQFFGPGTRLTVL.

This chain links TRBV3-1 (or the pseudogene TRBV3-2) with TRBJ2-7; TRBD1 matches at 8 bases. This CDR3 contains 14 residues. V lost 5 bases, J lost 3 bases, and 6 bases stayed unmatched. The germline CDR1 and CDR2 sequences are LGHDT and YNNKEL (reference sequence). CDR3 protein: CASSSWTGHYEQYF. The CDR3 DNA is TGTGCCAGCAGCTCGTGGACAGGGCACTACGAGCAGTACTTC.

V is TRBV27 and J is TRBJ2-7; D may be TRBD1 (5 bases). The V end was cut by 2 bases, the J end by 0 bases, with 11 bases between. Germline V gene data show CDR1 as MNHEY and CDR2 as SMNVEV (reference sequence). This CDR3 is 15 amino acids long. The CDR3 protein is CASSLLRAGSYEQYF. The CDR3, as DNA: TGTGCCAGCAGTTTACTCAGGGCTGGCTCCTACGAGCAGTACTTC.

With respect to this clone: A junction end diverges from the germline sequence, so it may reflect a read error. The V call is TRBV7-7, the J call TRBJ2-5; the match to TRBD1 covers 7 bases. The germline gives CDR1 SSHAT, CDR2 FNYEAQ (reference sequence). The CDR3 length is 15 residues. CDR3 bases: TGTGCTAGCAGCGACAGGGTAGTTGGCAGAGAGACCCAGTACTTC. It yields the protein CASSDRVVGRETQYF.

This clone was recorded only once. CDR3 nucleotides: TGTGCCAGCACCTTTACCCTAGCGGCGAACACCGGGGAGCTGTTTTTT. This gives the protein CASTFTLAANTGELFF. The chain joins TRBV11-2 to TRBJ2-2, with 7 nucleotides matching TRBD2. V lost 7 bases to trimming and J lost 0 bases; unmatched junction nucleotides: 8. The CDR3 sequence is 16 residues long. Germline V gene data show CDR1 as SGHAT and CDR2 as FQNNGV.

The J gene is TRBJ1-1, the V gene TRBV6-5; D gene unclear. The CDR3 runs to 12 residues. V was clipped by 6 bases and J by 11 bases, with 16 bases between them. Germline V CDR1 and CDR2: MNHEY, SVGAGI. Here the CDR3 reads CASRQGLGQAFF. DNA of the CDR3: TGTGCCAGCAGGCAAGGACTCGGCCAGGCTTTCTTT.

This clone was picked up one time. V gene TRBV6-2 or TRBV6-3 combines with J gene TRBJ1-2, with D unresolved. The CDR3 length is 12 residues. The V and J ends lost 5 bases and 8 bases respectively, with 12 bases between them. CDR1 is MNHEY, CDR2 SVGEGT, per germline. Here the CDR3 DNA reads TGTGCCAGCAGTACCTTCGCGGTAGGCTACACCTTC. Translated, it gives CASSTFAVGYTF.

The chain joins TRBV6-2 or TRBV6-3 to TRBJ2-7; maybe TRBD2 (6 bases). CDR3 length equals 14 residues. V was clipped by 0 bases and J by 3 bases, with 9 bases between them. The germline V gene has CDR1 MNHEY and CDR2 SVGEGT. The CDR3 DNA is TGTGCCAGCAGTTACTCTGGGGGGAACTACGAGCAGTACTTC. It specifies CASSYSGGNYEQYF.

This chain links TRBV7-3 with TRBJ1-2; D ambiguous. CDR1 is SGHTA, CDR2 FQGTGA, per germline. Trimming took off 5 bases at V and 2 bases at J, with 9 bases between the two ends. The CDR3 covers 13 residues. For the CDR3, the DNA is TGTGCCAGCAGCACAGTATTCAACTATGGCTACACCTTC. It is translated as CASSTVFNYGYTF.

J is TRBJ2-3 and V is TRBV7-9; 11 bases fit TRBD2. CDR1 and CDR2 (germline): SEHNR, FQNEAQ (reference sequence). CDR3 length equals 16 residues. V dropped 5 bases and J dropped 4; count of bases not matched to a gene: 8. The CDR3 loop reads CASSPTSGRTPDTQYF. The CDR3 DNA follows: TGTGCCAGCAGCCCAACTAGCGGGAGAACCCCAGATACGCAGTATTTT. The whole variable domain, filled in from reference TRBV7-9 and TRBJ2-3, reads DTGVSQNPRHKITKRGQNVTFRCDPISEHNRLYWYRQTLGQGPEFLTYFQNEAQLEKSRLLSDRFSAERPKGSFSTLEIQRTEQGDSAMYLCASSPTSGRTPDTQYFGPGTRLTVL.

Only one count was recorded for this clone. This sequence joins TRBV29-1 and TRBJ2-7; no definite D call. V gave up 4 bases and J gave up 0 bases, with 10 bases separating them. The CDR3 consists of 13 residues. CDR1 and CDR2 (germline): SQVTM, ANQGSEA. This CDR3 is CSVATIASYEQYF. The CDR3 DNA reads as TGCAGCGTTGCCACAATAGCCTCCTACGAGCAGTACTTC.

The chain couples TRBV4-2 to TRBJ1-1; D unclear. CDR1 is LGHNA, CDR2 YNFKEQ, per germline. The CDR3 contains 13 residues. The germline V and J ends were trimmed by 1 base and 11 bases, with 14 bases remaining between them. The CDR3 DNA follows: TGTGCCAGCAGCCAAGGACGTAGCGAGAAGGCTTTCTTT. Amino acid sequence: CASSQGRSEKAFF.

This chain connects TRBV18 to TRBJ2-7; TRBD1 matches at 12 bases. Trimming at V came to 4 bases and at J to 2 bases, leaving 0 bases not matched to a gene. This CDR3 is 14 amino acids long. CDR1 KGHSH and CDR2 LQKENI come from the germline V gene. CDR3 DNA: TGTGCCAGCTCACGGGACAGGGGGCCCTACGAGCAGTACTTC. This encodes CASSRDRGPYEQYF.

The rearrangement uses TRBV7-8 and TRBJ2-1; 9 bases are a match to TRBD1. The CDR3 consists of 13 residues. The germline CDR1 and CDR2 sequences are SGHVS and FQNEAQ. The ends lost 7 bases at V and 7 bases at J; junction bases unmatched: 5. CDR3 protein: CASKGDRENEQFF. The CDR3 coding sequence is TGTGCCAGCAAAGGGGACAGGGAGAATGAGCAGTTCTTC.

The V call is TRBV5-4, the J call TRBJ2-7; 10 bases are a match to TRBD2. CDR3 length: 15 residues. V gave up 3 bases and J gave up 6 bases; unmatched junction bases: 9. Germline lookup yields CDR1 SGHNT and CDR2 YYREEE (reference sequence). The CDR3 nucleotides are TGTGCCAGCAGCTCCGTTACTAGCGGGATCGGCGAGCAGTACTTC. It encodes CASSSVTSGIGEQYF.

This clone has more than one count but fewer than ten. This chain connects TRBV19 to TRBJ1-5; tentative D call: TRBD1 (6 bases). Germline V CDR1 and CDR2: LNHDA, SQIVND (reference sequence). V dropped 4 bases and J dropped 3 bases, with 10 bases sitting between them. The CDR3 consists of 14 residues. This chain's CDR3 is CASSSRQANQPQHF. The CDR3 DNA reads TGTGCCAGTAGTAGCCGACAGGCCAATCAGCCCCAGCATTTT.

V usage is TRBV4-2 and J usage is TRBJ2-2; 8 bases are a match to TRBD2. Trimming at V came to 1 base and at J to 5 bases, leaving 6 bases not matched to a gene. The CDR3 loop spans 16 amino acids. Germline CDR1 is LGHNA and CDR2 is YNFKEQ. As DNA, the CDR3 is TGTGCCAGCAGCCAAGGTGTACTAGCGGCTACCGGGGAGCTGTTTTTT. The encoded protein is CASSQGVLAATGELFF.